The 20 T cell receptor beta chains reported below all come from one sample, sequenced in a study of beta chain features in type 1 diabetes. Study findings and constraints: TCRB CDR3s were moderately but significantly shorter in Type 1 diabetes patients in all four CD4+ subsets.

No antigens are known for them. Sequencing targeted expressed TCRB transcripts, as all isolated RNA had been reverse transcribed. The protocol was immunoSEQ multiplex PCR, while the TCRdb copy is restricted to in-frame clones and leaves out a portion. The sample has around 650,000 clones, roughly an eighth seen once; the top ten hold approximately 0.11%. Sequenced input: naive CD4+ T cells from blood. The receptors were gathered from a man between 25 and 39 years old with type 1 diabetes.

V is TRBV29-1 and J is TRBJ2-2, with D maybe TRBD2 (5 bases). Trimming stripped 7 bases from V and 6 bases from J, with 18 bases between. This CDR3 region has 14 residues. CDR1 is SQVTM, CDR2 ANQGSEA, per germline. The CDR3 protein is CSGGGRLNPGELFF. Here the CDR3 DNA reads TGCAGCGGCGGCGGGCGACTAAATCCCGGGGAGCTGTTTTTT.

This chain connects TRBV9 to TRBJ2-1, with 8 bases aligning to TRBD1. The V gene's germline CDR1 is SGDLS and CDR2 YYNGEE. V trimming: 4 bases; J trimming: 6 bases; junction bases outside the gene matches: 9. This CDR3 contains 15 residues. The CDR3 DNA sequence: TGTGCCAGCAGCATAGGGGGACAGGTCCCCAATGAGCAGTTCTTC. Protein sequence: CASSIGGQVPNEQFF.

There are a few counts of this clone. The chain employs TRBV15 and TRBJ2-7, with D possibly matching TRBD1 (5 bases). V was clipped by 0 bases and J by 1 base, with 10 bases between them. Germline CDR1 and CDR2: LNHNV and YYDKDF (reference sequence). The CDR3 spans 15 residues. CDR3 residues: CATSRDFDRSYEQYF. The CDR3 DNA sequence: TGTGCCACCAGCAGAGACTTCGACAGATCCTACGAGCAGTACTTC.

This clone was picked up a small number of times. Other DNA sequences in the same sample also yield this CDR3. The chain has TRBV7-2 and TRBJ2-5; D gene uncertain. The V gene lost 5 bases and the J gene lost 4 bases, with 8 bases spanning the gap. The CDR3 loop spans 12 amino acids. The germline CDR1 and CDR2 sequences are SGHTA and FQGNSA. Here the CDR3 DNA reads TGTGCCAGCAGCCCCTCGGGAGAGACCCAGTACTTC. It encodes CASSPSGETQYF.

The chain is built from TRBV30 and TRBJ2-7; 7 positions agree with TRBD1. The CDR3 runs to 15 residues. V lost 1 base to trimming and J lost 3 bases; unmatched junction nucleotides: 9. The germline V gene has CDR1 GTSNPN and CDR2 SVGIG (reference sequence). CDR3 amino acids: CAWSDRNRGLYEQYF. The CDR3 DNA reads TGTGCCTGGAGTGACAGGAACAGGGGCCTCTACGAGCAGTACTTC.

Notes on this clone: Other nucleotide sequences in the sample specify the same CDR3. The V gene is TRBV2, the J gene TRBJ1-1, with a tentative D call TRBD1 (6 bases). There are 14 residues in the CDR3. Trimming shortened V by 5 bases and J by 2 bases, and 12 bases separated the two germline ends. CDR1 is SNHLY and CDR2 is FYNNEI in the germline V gene. CDR3 amino acids: CASSLAGGNTEAFF. The CDR3 bases are TGTGCCAGCAGTCTAGCTGGGGGCAACACTGAAGCTTTCTTT.

CDR3 loop: CASSEGNVDTQYF. In DNA form, the CDR3 reads TGTGCCAGCAGCGAGGGTAACGTAGATACGCAGTATTTT. The V call is TRBV9, the J call TRBJ2-3, with no clear D. CDR1 SGDLS and CDR2 YYNGEE come from the germline V gene. Trimming stripped 3 bases from V and 5 bases from J, with 10 bases between. The CDR3 length is 13 residues.

The V call is TRBV15, the J call TRBJ2-7; D not certain. Between the trimmed V and J ends, which lost 0 bases and 0 bases, there was a span of 12 bases. The CDR3 covers 16 residues. The germline gives CDR1 LNHNV, CDR2 YYDKDF (reference sequence). Here the CDR3 DNA reads TGTGCCACCAGCAGAGATAGTCCCCAGAGCTCCTACGAGCAGTACTTC. It yields the protein CATSRDSPQSSYEQYF.

The chain combines TRBV28 with TRBJ2-1, with D tentatively TRBD1 or TRBD2 (5 bases each). Germline V lookup: CDR1 MDHEN, CDR2 SYDVKM. Trimming left V 8 bases short and J 2 bases short, with 7 bases between. The CDR3 is 12 residues long. The CDR3 here is CASGGPYNEQFF. The CDR3 DNA sequence: TGTGCCAGCGGGGGTCCCTACAATGAGCAGTTCTTC.

This clone has only a few counts. This specimen includes other DNA sequences encoding the same CDR3. V usage is TRBV5-1 and J usage is TRBJ2-5; D not resolved. This CDR3 contains 13 residues. V was shortened by 4 bases and J by 2 bases, with 9 bases between the two germline ends. Per germline, CDR1 SGHRS and CDR2 YFSETQ. The CDR3 here is CASSLGRQETQYF. Here the CDR3 DNA reads TGCGCCAGCAGCCTCGGGCGGCAAGAGACCCAGTACTTC.

CDR3: CASSSALRTELHF. Written as DNA, the CDR3 is TGTGCCAGCAGTTCAGCCCTAAGGACGGAGCTCCACTTT. V gene TRBV6-5 combines with J gene TRBJ1-6; D unclear. The CDR3 spans 13 residues. CDR1 is MNHEY, CDR2 SVGAGI, per germline. Trimming removed 4 bases from V and 16 bases from J, with 17 bases in between.

In its sample, this clone was seen a few times. The chain recombines TRBV5-6 with TRBJ2-3, with D perhaps assigned TRBD1 or TRBD2 (5 bases each). CDR3 length: 15 amino acids. Trimming cost V 2 bases and J 5 bases, with 15 bases left between them. The germline gives CDR1 SGHDT, CDR2 YYEEEE. The CDR3, as DNA: TGTGCCAGCAGCTTTCGGGGCCCCGTAGGAGATACGCAGTATTTT. It yields the protein CASSFRGPVGDTQYF.

The chain is built from TRBV7-3 and TRBJ2-7, with a possible D match to TRBD2 (5 bases). TRBJ2-5 explains the end of the DNA better; the J call may be wrong. This CDR3 region has 14 residues. Per the germline V gene, CDR1 is SGHTA and CDR2 is FQGTGA. The DNA for the CDR3 is TGTGCCAGCAGCTTAAATGCAGGAGGAGAGACCCAGTACTTC. Translating gives CASSLNAGGETQYF.

In this sample, this clone turned up a few times. The chain combines TRBV7-8 with TRBJ1-1; 9 nucleotides line up with TRBD1. The CDR3 consists of 15 residues. With V trimmed by 1 base and J by 1 base, 1 base remained unmatched. Per the germline V gene, CDR1 is SGHVS and CDR2 is FQNEAQ. CDR3 loop: CASSLEDRGNTEAFF. The CDR3, as DNA: TGTGCCAGCAGCTTAGAGGACAGGGGGAACACTGAAGCTTTCTTT.

This clone was seen a few times. This sample also contains other DNA sequences that code for the same CDR3. This rearrangement joins TRBV18 to TRBJ2-5; D gene uncertain. This CDR3 has 13 amino acids. The V gene lost 0 bases and the J gene lost 2 bases, with 4 bases spanning the gap. Germline CDR1 KGHSH, CDR2 LQKENI. CDR3 sequence: CASSPPAQETQYF. The DNA of the CDR3 is TGTGCCAGCTCACCACCGGCGCAAGAGACCCAGTACTTC. Complete variable domain (other parts from reference TRBV18 and TRBJ2-5): NAGVMQNPRHLVRRRGQEARLRCSPMKGHSHVYWYRQLPEEGLKFMVYLQKENIIDESGMPKERFSAEFPKEGPSILRIQQVVRGDSAAYFCASSPPAQETQYFGPGTRLLVL.

This clone was detected a few times. CDR3 amino acids: CASSATGGLGPNNEQFF. The CDR3, as DNA: TGTGCCAGCAGTGCGACAGGGGGCTTAGGTCCCAACAATGAGCAGTTCTTC. The J gene is TRBJ2-1, the V gene TRBV25-1; 10 positions agree with TRBD1. Germline V CDR1 and CDR2: MGHDK, SYGVNS. The V and J ends lost 4 bases and 5 bases, in that order; junction bases with no gene match: 11. CDR3 length: 17 amino acids.

This clone occurred a few times. The rearrangement uses TRBV7-9 and TRBJ2-7; 7 nucleotides agree with TRBD1. The CDR3 has 14 amino acids. The germline V gene has CDR1 SEHNR and CDR2 FQNEAQ (reference sequence). Trimming at V came to 5 bases and at J to 4 bases, leaving 8 bases not matched to a gene. CDR3 amino acids: CASSPTTGEYEQYF. The CDR3 nucleotides read TGTGCCAGCAGCCCCACCACAGGGGAGTACGAGCAGTACTTC.

This clone was seen more than once but under ten times. J is TRBJ2-7 and V is TRBV28, with D maybe TRBD1 (7 bases). Trimming pared 7 bases from V and 4 bases from J, leaving 14 bases between. In germline, CDR1 is MDHEN, CDR2 SYDVKM. The CDR3 consists of 13 residues. CDR3 nucleotides: TGTGCCAGCAAGGGGCAGGGGGGATACGAGCAGTACTTC. Protein product: CASKGQGGYEQYF.

On this clone: The same CDR3 is also encoded by other DNA sequences in this sample. The chain couples TRBV4-3 to TRBJ1-6, with D unclear. Germline V lookup: CDR1 LGHNA, CDR2 YSLEER. V lost 4 bases to trimming and J lost 4 bases, with 11 bases between them. The CDR3 is 15 residues long. The CDR3 DNA sequence: TGCGCCAGCAGCCCCGGCCGGGATTATAATTCACCCCTCCACTTT. Amino acids: CASSPGRDYNSPLHF.

The J gene is TRBJ2-5, the V gene TRBV28; no clear D. V lost 6 bases and J lost 3, with 8 bases in between. The CDR3 spans 12 residues. From germline, CDR1 is MDHEN and CDR2 SYDVKM. The CDR3 sequence: CASRRPEETQYF. Here the CDR3 DNA reads TGTGCCAGCAGACGCCCAGAAGAGACCCAGTACTTC. Combining the CDR3 with reference TRBV28 and TRBJ2-5 gives the whole variable domain DVKVTQSSRYLVKRTGEKVFLECVQDMDHENMFWYRQDPGLGLRLIYFSYDVKMKEKGDIPEGYSVSREKKERFSLILESASTNQTSMYLCASRRPEETQYFGPGTRLLVL.